This TCR beta chain was documented in a study of CD8+CD57+ T cells in acquired aplastic anemia (dated by TCRdb to 2016 to 2019). Notes on the research overall: Extracted DNA from sorted CD4+ and CD8+ cells averaged approximately 3.4 ug, ranging from about 0.17 to 30 ug.

Remarks on this clonotype: The target of this receptor is not known. No base-level quality is on record; no much larger clone is a single base apart.

The study deep-sequenced TCR repertoires of sorted CD4+ and CD8+ blood T cells from severe aplastic anemia patients and healthy subjects. Ficoll-Paque density gradient centrifugation was used to isolate peripheral blood mononuclear cells. Before DNA extraction, CD4+ and CD8+ T cells were sorted by FACS or by magnetic beads. TCR beta VDJ combination and CDR3 sequence profiling used genomic DNA as the template. An Illumina HiSeq 2000 was used for TCR repertoire sequencing. The published analysis was carried out like this. TRBV/TRBJ rearrangement plots, CDR3 size and DJ length profiles, and Simpson's diversity index were used to evaluate the repertoires. The most abundant DNA sequence in the deep sequencing data was defined as the immunodominant clone. CDR3 amino acid sequences were screened for sharing across subjects and compared with published repertoires and the VDJdb database. The public reads were run again by TCRdb, first through fastp at Q25 and then through MiXCR, and only productive beta chains were kept. For every CDR3 protein sequence, its rows merge into one entry that carries the most common genes and DNA. These V and J calls rely on TCRdb rather than the paper's analysis. The sample table holds around 250,000 distinct CDR3 sequences, of which approximately 57% were seen once. Roughly 8% of the sample is held by the ten biggest clonotypes.

What the research found in general, with its limitations: Around 28 CD8+ CDR3 sequences were found to be shared between patients and controls, but these sequences appeared to be highly expressed in patients and within the immunodominant clones of the patients. CD8+ Simpson's diversity did not differ significantly between patients and healthy controls (P=0.060).

The CDR3 sequence holds 15 residues, the cysteine and phenylalanine included. Only the CDR3 part of the read is kept: 45 bases, read in frame from the first base. The germline V gene gives CDR1 as SGHRS and CDR2 as YFSETQ. At the junction V is shortened by 2 bases and J by 2 bases, with 13 bases in between. Sequenced sample: sorted CD4+, CD8+, or CD8+CD57+ T cells (not recorded which) from PBMCs. This sequence was found in a human donor with severe aplastic anemia or a healthy control (not recorded which). The sequence links TRBV5-1 to TRBJ2-5, with the D gene uncertain. The CDR3 protein is CASSFITPIQETQYF. The DNA sequence is given as TGCGCCAGCAGCTTCATTACCCCAATTCAAGAGACCCAGTACTTC.